Below, 32 T cell receptor beta chains from the same sample are listed, as sequenced in a study of cytomegalovirus exposure and HLA in healthy donors. PCR was performed using 60 Vbeta and 13 Jbeta primers. Profiling relied on immunoSEQ multiplex PCR, and the TCRdb table lists in-frame clones only, not all of them. The sample carries approximately 150,000 clones, approximately 88% recorded once. The sequencing sample was made of PBMCs. These TCRs come from a middle-aged woman in good health and CMV-seronegative.

This chain joins TRBV10-1 and TRBJ2-3; 10 bases line up with TRBD2. With V trimmed by 6 bases and J by 4 bases, 10 bases remained unmatched. Germline V gives CDR1 WNHNN, CDR2 SYGVQD (reference sequence). The CDR3 length is 16 residues. Here the CDR3 DNA reads TGCGCCAGCAGGGCCCTAGCGGGAGTGTGCCCAGATACGCAGTATTTT. Amino acid sequence: CASRALAGVCPDTQYF.

The rearrangement uses TRBV5-5 and TRBJ2-7; the match to TRBD1 covers 10 bases. Trimming at V came to 5 bases and at J to 2 bases, leaving 4 bases not matched to a gene. Looked up from germline, CDR1 is SGHKS and CDR2 is YYEKEE (reference sequence). CDR3 length: 14 residues. This chain's CDR3 is CASSWGTGAYEQYF. The DNA for the CDR3 is TGTGCCAGCAGTTGGGGGACAGGGGCCTACGAGCAGTACTTC.

V gene TRBV2 combines with J gene TRBJ1-2; 9 nucleotides line up with TRBD1. There are 13 residues in the CDR3. With V trimmed by 10 bases and J by 4 bases, 7 bases remained unmatched. Germline values: CDR1 SNHLY, CDR2 FYNNEI. The chain's CDR3 is CANTGGGLYGYTF. CDR3 DNA: TGTGCCAACACAGGGGGCGGACTCTATGGCTACACCTTC.

The CDR3 DNA follows: TGCGCCAGCAGCTTACAGGGGTTCACCGGGGAGCTGTTTTTT. This encodes CASSLQGFTGELFF. The gene calls are TRBV5-1 and TRBJ2-2; TRBD1 matches 7 bases. V was pared by 2 bases and J by 4 bases, with 2 bases of the junction left unmatched. Per the germline V gene, CDR1 is SGHRS and CDR2 is YFSETQ. The CDR3 spans 14 residues.

The chain uses TRBV28 and TRBJ2-3; TRBD1 is a possible D gene (5 bases). There are 13 residues in the CDR3. V was shortened by 8 bases and J by 5 bases, with 14 bases between the two germline ends. Germline V gene data show CDR1 as MDHEN and CDR2 as SYDVKM. The CDR3 sequence is CASSREKGDTQYF. The CDR3 region has the DNA TGTGCCAGCTCCAGGGAAAAAGGAGATACGCAGTATTTT. Supplemented by reference TRBV28 and TRBJ2-3, the full variable domain reads DVKVTQSSRYLVKRTGEKVFLECVQDMDHENMFWYRQDPGLGLRLIYFSYDVKMKEKGDIPEGYSVSREKKERFSLILESASTNQTSMYLCASSREKGDTQYFGPGTRLTVL.

The table lists this clone with a count of one. The V gene is TRBV9, the J gene TRBJ1-4; possibly TRBD1 for D (6 bases). From germline, CDR1 is SGDLS and CDR2 YYNGEE. The CDR3 spans 14 residues. V shed 4 bases and J shed 7 bases, with 14 bases lying between them. CDR3 residues: CASSLDRFSEKLFF. CDR3 nucleotide sequence: TGTGCCAGCAGCCTCGACAGGTTTAGTGAAAAACTGTTTTTT.

Note on this clone: One end of the junction varies from germline; a read error may be responsible. The chain joins TRBV6-6 to TRBJ1-2, with D unresolved. The CDR3 sequence is 14 residues long. Germline CDR1 reads MNHNY; CDR2 reads SVGAGI (reference sequence). In DNA, the CDR3 is TGTGCCAGCAGCTACTACCGGGGTAACTATGGCTACACCTTC. Protein: CASSYYRGNYGYTF.

The rearrangement uses TRBV7-2 and TRBJ2-1, with 8 nucleotides matching TRBD2. The V segment lost 5 bases and the J segment 5 bases; nucleotides outside the gene matches: 2. This CDR3 has 13 residues. The V gene's germline CDR1 is SGHTA and CDR2 FQGNSA. The CDR3 nucleotides are TGTGCCAGCAGCACGGGACTAGACAATGAGCAGTTCTTC. Its translation is CASSTGLDNEQFF.

This chain uses TRBV29-1 with TRBJ2-7; D is ambiguous. V was pared by 4 bases and J by 3 bases, with 7 bases between. The CDR3 covers 11 residues. Germline V gene data show CDR1 as SQVTM and CDR2 as ANQGSEA. CDR3 sequence reads: CSVVSVYEQYF. For the CDR3, the DNA is TGCAGCGTTGTGTCCGTCTACGAGCAGTACTTC.

In the case of this clone: Other nucleotide sequences in the sample specify the same CDR3. This sequence joins TRBV7-9 and TRBJ1-2, with TRBD1 identical over 7 bases. Per germline, CDR1 SEHNR and CDR2 FQNEAQ (reference sequence). The CDR3 loop spans 14 amino acids. Trimming removed 0 bases from V and 2 bases from J; junction bases left unmatched: 0. CDR3 region: CASSLADRNYGYTF. CDR3 bases: TGTGCCAGCAGCTTAGCGGACAGGAACTATGGCTACACCTTC.

The CDR3 DNA is TGTGCCAGCTCACCCAGACTAGCGGGCCTCCAAGAGACCCAGTACTTC. Its translation: CASSPRLAGLQETQYF. This chain links TRBV18 with TRBJ2-5; 10 nucleotides agree with TRBD2. Germline CDR1 KGHSH, CDR2 LQKENI. J lost 1 base, V lost 3 bases, and 5 bases had no gene match. CDR3 length equals 16 residues.

The chain couples TRBV12-2 to TRBJ2-3; TRBD1, as called in the table, went unchecked against the DNA. TRBV12-2 is noted as a pseudogene. The CDR3 has 14 residues. The CDR3 nucleotides read TGTGCAAGTCGCCCGACCCTGACAGTAGATACGCAGTATTTT. As protein: CASRPTLTVDTQYF.

The V call is TRBV5-6, the J call TRBJ2-3; tentatively, D is TRBD2 (7 bases). CDR1 and CDR2 from the germline V gene are SGHDT and YYEEEE. V was pared by 3 bases and J by 4 bases, with 21 bases between. This CDR3 has 17 amino acids. CDR3 protein: CASSSPRGAGSPDTQYF. The CDR3 bases are TGTGCCAGCAGCTCACCCCGGGGGGCAGGCAGCCCAGATACGCAGTATTTT.

This clone occurred a few times. The chain uses TRBV4-3 and TRBJ2-7; 10 bases align to TRBD2. The CDR3 is 16 residues long. The ends lost 1 base at V and 3 bases at J; junction bases unmatched: 6. Germline V gene lookup returns CDR1 LGHNA and CDR2 YSLEER. The CDR3 loop reads CASSQVLAGGIYEQYF. CDR3 DNA sequence: TGCGCCAGCAGCCAAGTTTTAGCGGGAGGCATCTACGAGCAGTACTTC.

The V call is TRBV2, the J call TRBJ2-3; TRBD1 matches at 8 bases. Trimming removed 4 bases from V and 1 base from J; junction bases left unmatched: 10. Germline V gene sequence: CDR1 SNHLY, CDR2 FYNNEI. The CDR3 runs to 17 residues. The CDR3 DNA reads as TGTGCCAGCAGTGGAACCCCAGGGGGCGCGCGCACAGATACGCAGTATTTT. Its translation is CASSGTPGGARTDTQYF.

The chain has TRBV7-9 and TRBJ2-2, with TRBD2 identical over 14 bases. J lost 6 bases, V lost 5 bases, and 5 bases had no gene match. The CDR3 contains 16 residues. Germline loops: CDR1 SEHNR, CDR2 FQNEAQ (reference sequence). The CDR3 protein is CASSGTSGRRAGELFF. The CDR3 DNA sequence: TGTGCCAGCAGCGGGACTAGCGGGAGACGGGCCGGGGAGCTGTTTTTT.

The gene calls are TRBV5-4 and TRBJ1-1, with D maybe TRBD1 (6 bases). CDR3 length equals 14 residues. V shed 1 base and J shed 3 bases, with 10 bases lying between them. Germline CDR1 is SGHNT and CDR2 is YYREEE (reference sequence). This CDR3 is CASSLLGGHTEAFF. The CDR3 bases are TGTGCCAGCAGCTTGTTGGGGGGGCACACTGAAGCTTTCTTT.

This clone was picked up one time. Mismatch with germline at one junction end may stem from a read error. The chain links TRBV7-7 to TRBJ1-5; D remains unclear. This CDR3 is 8 amino acids long. Germline loops: CDR1 SSHAT, CDR2 FNYEAQ (reference sequence). The DNA of the CDR3 is TGTGCTAGCAGCAGCCCGCATTTT. Its protein is CASSSPHF.

The chain carries TRBV7-9 and TRBJ2-5; D possibly corresponds to TRBD1 (6 bases). Trimming removed 4 bases from V and 5 bases from J, with 17 bases in between. In germline, CDR1 is SEHNR, CDR2 FQNEAQ (reference sequence). This CDR3 is built from 15 residues. Here the CDR3 reads CASSSRGGLGETQYF. CDR3 bases: TGTGCCAGCAGCTCTAGAGGGGGTCTAGGCGAGACCCAGTACTTC.

The chain recombines TRBV27 with TRBJ2-7, with D possibly being TRBD1 (5 bases). In germline, CDR1 is MNHEY, CDR2 SMNVEV (reference sequence). V lost 6 bases, J lost 2 bases, and 14 bases lay in between. The CDR3 contains 14 residues. The DNA of the CDR3 is TGTGCCAGCAGACCTCGACAGCAAGCCTACGAGCAGTACTTC. It specifies CASRPRQQAYEQYF.

This chain's CDR3 is CASSSNTGRFYGYTF. As DNA, the CDR3 is TGTGCCAGCAGTTCAAACACAGGGCGCTTCTATGGCTACACCTTC. The gene calls are TRBV6-6 and TRBJ1-2; D is possibly TRBD1 (6 bases). This CDR3 contains 15 residues. Trimming cost V 4 bases and J 4 bases, with 16 bases left between them. The germline gives CDR1 MNHNY, CDR2 SVGAGI (reference sequence).

This clone was observed a handful of times. The V call is TRBV5-8, the J call TRBJ2-7, with D possibly matching TRBD2 (5 bases). V lost 3 bases to trimming and J lost 1 base, with 14 bases between them. Germline CDR1 is SGHTS and CDR2 is YDEGEE. This CDR3 region has 15 residues. DNA of the CDR3: TGTGCCAGCAGCTATATAGCGCTACGGTCCTACGAGCAGTACTTC. Amino acid sequence: CASSYIALRSYEQYF.

Only one count was recorded for this clone. J is TRBJ2-1 and V is TRBV7-9; 8 bases map to TRBD1. Looked up from germline, CDR1 is SEHNR and CDR2 is FQNEAQ (reference sequence). Trimming cost V 4 bases and J 4 bases; bases outside gene matches: 6. The CDR3 is 15 amino acids. The CDR3 protein is CASSSWTGFYNEQFF. The CDR3 nucleotides are TGTGCCAGCAGCTCTTGGACAGGGTTTTACAATGAGCAGTTCTTC. Using reference TRBV7-9 and TRBJ2-1 for the parts outside the CDR3, the full variable domain is DTGVSQNPRHKITKRGQNVTFRCDPISEHNRLYWYRQTLGQGPEFLTYFQNEAQLEKSRLLSDRFSAERPKGSFSTLEIQRTEQGDSAMYLCASSSWTGFYNEQFFGPGTRLTVL.

The chain couples TRBV7-2 to TRBJ1-1; weak D call: TRBD1 (5 bases). Germline V gene data show CDR1 as SGHTA and CDR2 as FQGNSA. V gave up 1 base and J gave up 6 bases, with 12 bases separating them. CDR3 length equals 14 residues. Written as DNA, the CDR3 is TGTGCCAGCAGCTTAGGGGTCGGGGGTGCTGAAGCTTTCTTT. Its translation is CASSLGVGGAEAFF.

The CDR3 DNA follows: TGTGCCAGCAGCTTCGGGACAGGGTTTTTCAATGAGCAGTTCTTC. Protein sequence: CASSFGTGFFNEQFF. The gene calls are TRBV7-2 and TRBJ2-1; 9 bases align to TRBD1. Germline CDR1 SGHTA, CDR2 FQGNSA. The CDR3 covers 15 residues. With 3 bases clipped from V and 6 bases from J, the junction kept 6 bases outside the gene matches.

A note on this clone: Other DNA sequences in this sample translate to the same CDR3. The chain uses TRBV29-1 and TRBJ2-7, with 9 bases aligning to TRBD1. The CDR3 has 15 residues. Looked up from germline, CDR1 is SQVTM and CDR2 is ANQGSEA. V trimming: 5 bases; J trimming: 3 bases; junction bases outside the gene matches: 11. The CDR3 protein is CSVIEDRGENYEQYF. The CDR3 DNA follows: TGCAGCGTTATTGAGGACAGGGGCGAAAACTACGAGCAGTACTTC.

This rearrangement joins TRBV27 to TRBJ1-2; D may be TRBD1 (5 bases). This CDR3 has 14 amino acids. CDR1 and CDR2 from the germline V gene are MNHEY and SMNVEV (reference sequence). Trimming took 5 bases from V and 2 from J, leaving 12 bases between them. In DNA form, the CDR3 reads TGTGCCAGCAGTGACAGTCTCTACAACTATGGCTACACCTTC. Amino acids: CASSDSLYNYGYTF.

The chain uses TRBV2 and TRBJ2-2, with D perhaps matching TRBD2 (6 bases). Trimming took 3 bases from V and 6 from J, leaving 14 bases between them. The CDR3 has 15 residues. Germline assignment: CDR1 SNHLY and CDR2 FYNNEI. The CDR3 coding sequence is TGTGCCAGCAGTGATTCGACTAGACGGCCCGGGGAGCTGTTTTTT. Residues: CASSDSTRRPGELFF.

A single count supports this clone. This sequence joins TRBV5-4 and TRBJ2-1, with 16 bases identical to TRBD2. The CDR3 length is 18 residues. Per germline, CDR1 SGHNT and CDR2 YYREEE (reference sequence). The trim removed 3 bases at V and 7 bases at J, leaving 10 bases unmatched. CDR3 DNA: TGTGCCAGCAGCTGGGGTCGACCGGGACTAGCGGGAGGGAATGAGCAGTTCTTC. Translating it yields CASSWGRPGLAGGNEQFF.

The gene calls are TRBV30 and TRBJ2-7; TRBD1 matches 7 bases. Germline lookup yields CDR1 GTSNPN and CDR2 SVGIG (reference sequence). The CDR3 has 15 residues. Germline trimming cut 2 bases from V and 2 bases from J; bases unmatched to any gene: 9. CDR3 nucleotides: TGTGCCTGGAGTTTTCCGGACAGGACAACCTACGAGCAGTACTTC. This gives the protein CAWSFPDRTTYEQYF. The variable domain in full, with the rest retrieved from reference TRBV30 and TRBJ2-7, is SQTIHQWPATLVQPVGSPLSLECTVEGTSNPNLYWYRQAAGRGLQLLFYSVGIGQISSEVPQNLSASRPQDRQFILSSKKLLLSDSGFYLCAWSFPDRTTYEQYFGPGTRLTVT.

This clone was observed once. J is TRBJ2-7 and V is TRBV27; possible D gene TRBD1, 6 bases. Germline CDR1 reads MNHEY; CDR2 reads SMNVEV (reference sequence). With 4 bases removed from V and 5 bases from J, the gap between germline ends came to 12 bases. The CDR3 loop spans 13 amino acids. CDR3 in DNA: TGTGCCAGCAGTTCTCAGGGGCGCCACGAGCAGTACTTC. Translated, it gives CASSSQGRHEQYF.

The chain recombines TRBV10-2 with TRBJ2-3, with D unclear. This CDR3 is built from 14 residues. CDR1 is WSHSY and CDR2 is SAAADI in the germline V gene. Trimming took 4 bases from V and 5 from J, leaving 13 bases between them. CDR3 sequence: CASSVVTAGDTQYF. The CDR3 DNA is TGCGCCAGCAGTGTGGTAACAGCCGGAGATACGCAGTATTTT.